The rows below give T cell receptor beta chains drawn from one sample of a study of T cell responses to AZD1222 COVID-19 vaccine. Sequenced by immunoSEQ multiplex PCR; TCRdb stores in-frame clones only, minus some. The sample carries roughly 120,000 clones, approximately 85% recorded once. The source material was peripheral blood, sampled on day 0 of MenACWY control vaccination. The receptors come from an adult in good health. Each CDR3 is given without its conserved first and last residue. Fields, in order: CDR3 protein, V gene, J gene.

ASTAGQIPGELF	TRBV5-1	TRBJ2-2
ATGGRGPSSYEQY	TRBV10-3	TRBJ2-7
ASSINGEGVTQY	TRBV19	TRBJ2-5
ASSRDRLSPLH	TRBV12-3/TRBV12-4	TRBJ1-6
ASSPWSSGGAYNEQF	TRBV27	TRBJ2-1
ASTVDPHSYNSPLH	TRBV27	TRBJ1-6
ASSTDRKRGYT	TRBV12-3/TRBV12-4	TRBJ1-2
ASSSLRASPDTQY	TRBV7-2	TRBJ2-3
ASSSGPRGYT	TRBV12-3/TRBV12-4	TRBJ1-2
ASTGAVNSYEQY	TRBV7-8	TRBJ2-7
ASSPNRAEQY	TRBV19	TRBJ2-7
ASSRGTGFSGVSFTEAF	TRBV5-4	TRBJ1-1
ATSDWGREQY	TRBV24-1	TRBJ2-7
ASSEGTGGNNEQF	TRBV6-4	TRBJ2-1
ASSPQPPRYEQY	TRBV27	TRBJ2-7
ASSPGPTGELF	TRBV5-1	TRBJ2-2
ASSQGTGGWFGNQPQH	TRBV4-1	TRBJ1-5